The present TCR beta chain was sequenced within a study of cytomegalovirus exposure and HLA in healthy donors. V was pared by 5 bases and J by 4 bases, with 9 bases between. The CDR3 spans 13 residues. CDR1 is MDHEN, CDR2 SYDVKM, per germline. Findings and limits, study-wide: Apart from CMV serostatus, no immune exposure information was available. TRBV6-2, TRBV6-3 and some other V segments were excluded as indistinguishable.

Healthy bone marrow donors made up the donor group. For this clone: The antigen is unknown.

Researchers ran the PCR with 60 Vbeta and 13 Jbeta primers. This table comes from immunoSEQ multiplex PCR, and its TCRdb copy is limited to in-frame clones, with some not included. Here the sample spans some 90,000 clones, approximately 74% being singletons. This chain joins TRBV28 and TRBJ2-4; D perhaps matches TRBD2 (6 bases). The sample comprised PBMCs. The receptor was derived from a woman between 65 and 79 years old in good health and CMV-seropositive. As DNA, the CDR3 is TGTGCCAGCAGTCTGGGGGGAAAAAACATTCAGTACTTC. As protein: CASSLGGKNIQYF.